This entry describes one TCR beta chain. The sample belongs to a study of cytomegalovirus exposure and HLA in healthy donors. Study context: An earlier analysis found some 120 million unique TCR beta sequences from approximately 170 million T cells.

A multiplex PCR was run with 60 Vbeta primers and 13 Jbeta primers. Here immunoSEQ multiplex PCR was the method, and the copy in TCRdb shows in-frame clones only, minus some. This sample has 75,000 to 100,000 clones, with around 60% found just once. The CDR3 extends over 19 amino acids. The V segment lost 0 bases and the J segment 0 bases; nucleotides outside the gene matches: 12. Germline V gives CDR1 SGHDT, CDR2 YYEEEE. The rearrangement links TRBV5-6 to TRBJ2-7; TRBD1 matches 10 bases. The sample taken for sequencing was PBMCs. This receptor was identified in a man aged 55-75 years in good health and CMV-seronegative. The CDR3 protein is CASSLVPFSGTGVSYEQYF. CDR3 in DNA: TGTGCCAGCAGCTTGGTCCCCTTCTCCGGGACAGGGGTCTCCTACGAGCAGTACTTC.